This T cell receptor beta chain was found in a study of post-analysis software for immune sequencing data. Across the whole study: Relapsing-remitting, secondary progressive and progressive-relapsing forms made up the multiple sclerosis disease courses.

This clonotype was seen a handful of times. Its matching antigen is unknown. The authors incorporated unique molecular identifiers into the TCR beta cDNA libraries. The authors obtained 540,000 or so cDNA molecules from around 0.96 to 9.9 million T cells. Using its own MiXCR run on the PCR reads, TCRdb lists one record per CDR3 protein. The repertoire includes about 460,000 distinct CDR3 sequences, less than 45% of them detected once, and roughly 12% sits in the top ten. Germline V CDR1 and CDR2: SEHNR, FQNEAQ (reference sequence). After removal of 1 base from V and 4 bases from J, the junction contained 3 bases not matched to a gene. This CDR3 contains 14 residues. Points from the study as a whole: Controls' normalized Chao1 diversity significantly exceeded that of multiple sclerosis patients. A handful of TRBV segments (TRBV5-6, TRBV5-1 and TRBV20-1 among them) occurred more frequently in patients than in controls. Analysis by F measure revealed that same-batch samples clustered strongly together.

What was sequenced was blood. This TCR was recovered from a girl aged 10-17 years with multiple sclerosis. V and J are TRBV7-9 and TRBJ1-2, with 7 bases fitting TRBD1. In DNA form, the CDR3 reads TGTGCCAGCAGCTTAGTAGGGGGCACCTATGGCTACACCTTC. It encodes CASSLVGGTYGYTF. The full variable domain, completed using reference TRBV7-9 and TRBJ1-2, is DTGVSQNPRHKITKRGQNVTFRCDPISEHNRLYWYRQTLGQGPEFLTYFQNEAQLEKSRLLSDRFSAERPKGSFSTLEIQRTEQGDSAMYLCASSLVGGTYGYTFGSGTRLTVV.